These 22 T cell receptor beta chains were sequenced from one sample in a study of T cell clonotyping in hematopoietic cell transplantation. Measured with immunoSEQ multiplex PCR; TCRdb has only the in-frame clones, and not every one. This table has 6,500 to 9,500 clones, 90% to 96% appearing once. The material was PBMCs, obtained 30 days after allogeneic stem cell transplant. The receptors were sampled from a male patient aged 40 to 55 who had an allogeneic stem cell transplant from a related donor, so the T cells may come from the graft donor. Some clones in this sample may be carry-over from other donors' samples.

The chain combines TRBV2 with TRBJ1-5; D gene ambiguous. There are 17 residues in the CDR3. The germline gives CDR1 SNHLY, CDR2 FYNNEI. V was shortened by 1 base and J by 0 bases, with 13 bases between the two germline ends. CDR3 sequence reads: CASSEGEGSNSNQPQHF. The CDR3 bases are TGTGCCAGCAGTGAAGGCGAAGGGAGTAATAGCAATCAGCCCCAGCATTTT.

The chain recombines TRBV5-8 with TRBJ2-5; TRBD1 might be the D (6 bases). V lost 4 bases, J lost 2 bases, and 15 bases lay in between. Germline CDR1 reads SGHTS; CDR2 reads YDEGEE. CDR3 size: 15 residues. CDR3 residues: CASSQGGIGQETQYF. CDR3 nucleotide sequence: TGTGCCAGCAGCCAAGGGGGTATCGGACAAGAGACCCAGTACTTC.

The genes are TRBV6-6 and TRBJ2-7, with TRBD1 matching over 11 bases. After removal of 2 bases from V and 4 bases from J, the junction contained 7 bases not matched to a gene. The CDR3 covers 16 residues. Germline CDR1 reads MNHNY; CDR2 reads SVGAGI (reference sequence). The CDR3 protein is CASSYPGQGAVYEQYF. DNA for the CDR3: TGTGCCAGCAGTTACCCCGGACAGGGGGCGGTTTACGAGCAGTACTTC.

The gene calls are TRBV6-1 and TRBJ2-1; perhaps TRBD2 as D (6 bases). V was shortened by 1 base and J by 5 bases, with 18 bases between the two germline ends. The CDR3 is 17 amino acids. Germline-derived CDR1 and CDR2 are MNHNS and SASEGT. CDR3 sequence reads: CASSEGSRAGPNNEQFF. Written as DNA, the CDR3 is TGTGCCAGCAGTGAAGGGAGTCGGGCGGGGCCCAACAATGAGCAGTTCTTC.

This chain links TRBV19 with TRBJ2-7, with unresolved D. V was cut by 5 bases and J by 0 bases, with 8 bases left in between. Germline V lookup: CDR1 LNHDA, CDR2 SQIVND (reference sequence). There are 13 residues in the CDR3. The CDR3 nucleotides read TGTGCCAGTAGTCTGCGTCACTCCTACGAGCAGTACTTC. Encoded protein: CASSLRHSYEQYF. Supplemented by reference TRBV19 and TRBJ2-7, the full variable domain reads DGGITQSPKYLFRKEGQNVTLSCEQNLNHDAMYWYRQDPGQGLRLIYYSQIVNDFQKGDIAEGYSVSREKKESFPLTVTSAQKNPTAFYLCASSLRHSYEQYFGPGTRLTVT.

V and J are TRBV5-1 and TRBJ1-1, with D maybe TRBD1 (5 bases). Trimming removed 1 base at V and 5 bases at J, with 9 bases between. Germline V gene sequence: CDR1 SGHRS, CDR2 YFSETQ. This CDR3 has 13 residues. CDR3 bases: TGCGCCAGCAGCTTGATCAGGGAAACTGAAGCTTTCTTT. As protein: CASSLIRETEAFF.

CDR3 in DNA: TGTGCCAGCAGCTTATGGGGAGCAGGAGATACGCAGTATTTT. This codes for CASSLWGAGDTQYF. This chain links TRBV13 with TRBJ2-3, with TRBD2 as a possible D gene (5 bases). The CDR3 extends over 14 amino acids. V lost 2 bases, J lost 5 bases, and 11 bases lay in between. Germline V CDR1 and CDR2: PRHDT, FYEKMQ (reference sequence).

The chain carries TRBV6-5 and TRBJ2-7; 7 bases are shared with TRBD2. This CDR3 has 15 amino acids. Per germline, CDR1 MNHEY and CDR2 SVGAGI. With 7 bases clipped from V and 3 bases from J, the junction kept 12 bases outside the gene matches. The CDR3 coding sequence is TGTGCCAGCACGACGAGGGCTAGCGGTTTCTACGAGCAGTACTTC. Translated: CASTTRASGFYEQYF.

The chain carries TRBV5-1 and TRBJ2-3; unclear D gene. Germline V CDR1 and CDR2: SGHRS, YFSETQ. V lost 0 bases, J lost 1 base, and 9 bases lay in between. The CDR3 is made up of 15 amino acids. The CDR3, as DNA: TGCGCCAGCAGCTTGGGACTTCCCGGCACAGATACGCAGTATTTT. Translated, it gives CASSLGLPGTDTQYF. Filled out from reference TRBV5-1 and TRBJ2-3, the complete variable domain reads KAGVTQTPRYLIKTRGQQVTLSCSPISGHRSVSWYQQTPGQGLQFLFEYFSETQRNKGNFPGRFSGRQFSNSRSEMNVSTLELGDSALYLCASSLGLPGTDTQYFGPGTRLTVL.

The genes are TRBV11-2 and TRBJ1-1, with D unresolved. This CDR3 has 16 amino acids. Trimming removed 0 bases at V and 4 bases at J, with 15 bases between. The germline V gene encodes CDR1 SGHAT and CDR2 FQNNGV. DNA of the CDR3: TGTGCCAGCAGCTTAGATAGAGGGTGGGGAGGCACTGAAGCTTTCTTT. Translation: CASSLDRGWGGTEAFF.

The V gene is TRBV10-3, the J gene TRBJ2-5; D might be TRBD2 (6 bases). CDR3 length: 11 residues. V dropped 6 bases and J dropped 5 bases, with 7 bases sitting between them. The germline gives CDR1 ENHRY, CDR2 SYGVKD. CDR3 in DNA: TGTGCCATCAGCAGCGGGGAGACCCAGTACTTC. Residues: CAISSGETQYF.

This clone was observed a single time. Written as DNA, the CDR3 is TGTGCCAGCAGTGGCCGCGGGGGTAACTCCTATAATTCACCCCTCCACTTT. Translation: CASSGRGGNSYNSPLHF. The J gene is TRBJ1-6, the V gene TRBV6-1, with a possible D match to TRBD1 (5 bases). The V gene's germline CDR1 is MNHNS and CDR2 SASEGT. CDR3 length: 17 amino acids. V lost 4 bases and J 0 bases, leaving 13 bases between the germline ends.

The chain links TRBV4-1 to TRBJ1-2, with 8 bases that match TRBD1. CDR3 length: 17 residues. Germline CDR1 and CDR2: MGHRA and YSYEKL. Trimming took 1 base from V and 2 from J; bases not matched to a gene: 9. This chain's CDR3 is CASSQAATGAVNYGYTF. CDR3 sequence (DNA): TGCGCCAGCAGCCAAGCCGCGACAGGGGCAGTAAACTATGGCTACACCTTC.

The chain joins TRBV19 to TRBJ1-5, with 8 bases identical to TRBD1. This CDR3 has 16 amino acids. Per germline, CDR1 LNHDA and CDR2 SQIVND (reference sequence). Trimming took 5 bases from V and 4 from J; bases not matched to a gene: 10. The chain's CDR3 is CASSLRGRGRNQPQHF. CDR3 DNA: TGTGCCAGTAGTTTAAGAGGCAGGGGGCGAAATCAGCCCCAGCATTTT.

The chain recombines TRBV7-8 with TRBJ2-7, with TRBD2 matching 8 bases. This CDR3 has 14 amino acids. The ends lost 5 bases at V and 0 bases at J; junction bases unmatched: 3. Germline V gene sequence: CDR1 SGHVS, CDR2 FQNEAQ. The DNA of the CDR3 is TGTGCCAGCAGCCGGGGGGGGAGCTCCTACGAGCAGTACTTC. Its translation is CASSRGGSSYEQYF.

V and J are TRBV4-2 and TRBJ2-2; D is undetermined. This CDR3 spans 16 amino acids. CDR1 LGHNA and CDR2 YNFKEQ come from the germline V gene. V was cut by 2 bases and J by 0 bases, with 10 bases left in between. CDR3 DNA sequence: TGTGCCAGCAGCCAAAATTCACAGCCGAACACCGGGGAGCTGTTTTTT. This translates into CASSQNSQPNTGELFF.

This clone was detected once. The genes are TRBV11-3 and TRBJ2-2; 7 nucleotides match TRBD1. The germline V gene encodes CDR1 SGHNT and CDR2 YENEEA. This CDR3 is 15 amino acids long. J gave up 9 bases and V 5 bases, and 12 bases lay outside the gene matches. CDR3 region: CASSPRQGSGRELFF. Here the CDR3 DNA reads TGTGCCAGCAGCCCCCGACAGGGAAGTGGTCGGGAGCTGTTTTTT.

The J gene is TRBJ2-7, the V gene TRBV4-2; 11 positions match TRBD1. The V and J ends lost 5 bases and 3 bases, in that order; junction bases with no gene match: 6. The V gene's germline CDR1 is LGHNA and CDR2 YNFKEQ. There are 15 residues in the CDR3. Here the CDR3 reads CASSAPGQGDYEQYF. The CDR3 bases are TGTGCCAGCAGCGCCCCGGGACAGGGGGACTACGAGCAGTACTTC.

The chain combines TRBV9 with TRBJ2-1, with D possibly being TRBD2 (6 bases). CDR3 length: 15 residues. Germline lookup yields CDR1 SGDLS and CDR2 YYNGEE. Between the trimmed V and J ends, which lost 3 bases and 4 bases, there was a span of 14 bases. The CDR3 region is CASSAPSVGYNEQFF. CDR3 nucleotide sequence: TGTGCCAGCAGCGCCCCTAGCGTCGGGTACAATGAGCAGTTCTTC.

This clone was detected only a few times. The gene calls are TRBV28 and TRBJ1-2; TRBD1 might be the D (5 bases). The V gene's germline CDR1 is MDHEN and CDR2 SYDVKM. Trimming removed 2 bases from V and 8 bases from J, with 15 bases in between. The CDR3 is made up of 14 amino acids. The CDR3 here is CASSLLGGVQGYTF. The CDR3 nucleotides are TGTGCCAGCAGTTTACTGGGGGGAGTCCAAGGCTACACCTTC.

The chain has TRBV6-1 and TRBJ1-1; maybe TRBD1 (6 bases). The CDR3 contains 14 residues. Germline V gene sequence: CDR1 MNHNS, CDR2 SASEGT. Trimming took off 7 bases at V and 0 bases at J, with 12 bases between the two ends. CDR3 coding DNA: TGTGCCAGCACCCCGGGGGCGATGAACACTGAAGCTTTCTTT. Amino acid sequence: CASTPGAMNTEAFF.

The CDR3 DNA is TGTGCCATCAGGGGACTAGCGGGGGCCACAACCGGGGAGCTGTTTTTT. Encoded protein: CAIRGLAGATTGELFF. The chain couples TRBV10-3 to TRBJ2-2; 14 nucleotides line up with TRBD2. Germline values: CDR1 ENHRY, CDR2 SYGVKD. The ends lost 6 bases at V and 5 bases at J; junction bases unmatched: 5. The CDR3 sequence is 16 residues long.